This passage covers 17 T cell receptor beta chains from one sample sequenced in a study of monozygotic twins with inflammatory bowel disease. TCRdb reprocessed the 5' RACE reads; each CDR3 protein has one entry and no DNA is given. The listing contains over 150,000 distinct CDR3 sequences. Sequenced sample: blood. Every receptor here comes from a human donor with ulcerative colitis or Crohn's disease, or a healthy co-twin of an affected twin (not recorded which).

The genes are TRBV3-1 and TRBJ2-1; the D gene TCRdb calls, TRBD2, cannot be checked with no DNA. Germline CDR1 and CDR2: LGHDT and YNNKEL (reference sequence). This CDR3 has 13 residues. The CDR3 is CASRDSGNNEQFF.

The gene calls are TRBV4-1 and TRBJ2-1. Germline assignment: CDR1 MGHRA and CDR2 YSYEKL. This CDR3 region has 14 residues. CDR3 loop: CASSPTYSYNEQFF.

The chain couples TRBV5-1 to TRBJ2-5; TCRdb designates TRBD1, a call that cannot be tested without DNA. CDR1 is SGHRS and CDR2 is YFSETQ in the germline V gene. The CDR3 length is 16 residues. The CDR3: CASSLASAGAGETQYF.

V gene TRBV20-1 combines with J gene TRBJ2-3; TCRdb lists TRBD1, though no DNA is available to test this call. The germline V gene has CDR1 DFQATT and CDR2 SNEGSKA (reference sequence). CDR3 size: 18 residues. CDR3 protein: CSAVSSPGALGGTDTQYF.

The rearrangement joins TRBV7-6 to TRBJ2-5; TCRdb's D gene call, TRBD1, goes unchecked for lack of DNA. Per germline, CDR1 SGHVS and CDR2 FNYEAQ. The length of the CDR3 is 11 residues. The chain's CDR3 is CASSSPGPKYF. Full variable domain (outside the CDR3, taken from reference TRBV7-6 and TRBJ2-5): GAGVSQSPRYKVTKRGQDVALRCDPISGHVSLYWYRQALGQGPEFLTYFNYEAQQDKSGLPNDRFSAERPEGSISTLTIQRTEQRDSAMYRCASSSPGPKYFGPGTRLLVL.

The J gene is TRBJ2-3, the V gene TRBV5-1; TCRdb's assignment of TRBD1 cannot be checked, as there is no DNA. CDR1 and CDR2 (germline): SGHRS, YFSETQ. The CDR3 loop spans 15 amino acids. CDR3 sequence reads: CASSLVGRSPDTQYF.

This chain's CDR3 is CASSPRMDYGYTF. The chain has TRBV28 and TRBJ1-2. The CDR3 has 13 amino acids. Germline assignment: CDR1 MDHEN and CDR2 SYDVKM.

The gene calls are TRBV20-1 and TRBJ1-4; TCRdb reports TRBD1, a call that lacks DNA to check it against. CDR1 is DFQATT and CDR2 is SNEGSKA in the germline V gene (reference sequence). This CDR3 has 13 residues. The CDR3 loop reads CSATTGLGEKLFF.

J is TRBJ2-7 and V is TRBV30; the TCRdb call, TRBD1, lacks DNA for checking. In germline, CDR1 is GTSNPN, CDR2 SVGIG (reference sequence). This CDR3 has 14 residues. Here the CDR3 reads CAWSVAGTQLEQYF.

V gene TRBV7-8 combines with J gene TRBJ2-1; TCRdb proposes TRBD2, but this gene call is untestable without DNA. This CDR3 is 14 amino acids long. Germline loops: CDR1 SGHVS, CDR2 FQNEAQ. CDR3 sequence: CASSLGAWQNEQFF.

The genes are TRBV19 and TRBJ2-1; TCRdb outputs TRBD2, but without DNA this stays unchecked. Per the germline V gene, CDR1 is LNHDA and CDR2 is SQIVND (reference sequence). This CDR3 is 18 amino acids long. This chain's CDR3 is CASSRLHPGLAVYGEQFF.

J is TRBJ2-3 and V is TRBV5-1; TCRdb proposes TRBD1, but this gene call is untestable without DNA. This CDR3 is 16 amino acids long. The V gene's germline CDR1 is SGHRS and CDR2 YFSETQ. The CDR3 spells CASSYRGSRSTDTQYF. The full variable domain, in which reference TRBV5-1 and TRBJ2-3 provide the parts outside the CDR3, is KAGVTQTPRYLIKTRGQQVTLSCSPISGHRSVSWYQQTPGQGLQFLFEYFSETQRNKGNFPGRFSGRQFSNSRSEMNVSTLELGDSALYLCASSYRGSRSTDTQYFGPGTRLTVL.

The CDR3: CASSSGRRDTQYF. The V gene is TRBV5-4, the J gene TRBJ2-3; TCRdb designates TRBD2, a call that cannot be tested without DNA. From germline, CDR1 is SGHNT and CDR2 YYREEE (reference sequence). The CDR3 covers 13 residues.

CDR3 amino acids: CASSSSLKFLAGTGEYGYTF. The gene calls are TRBV28 and TRBJ1-2; with no DNA, the TCRdb D assignment of TRBD1 cannot be verified. The CDR3 has 20 amino acids. CDR1 MDHEN and CDR2 SYDVKM come from the germline V gene.

The chain combines TRBV15 with TRBJ1-1. CDR1 and CDR2 from the germline V gene are LNHNV and YYDKDF (reference sequence). The CDR3 extends over 14 amino acids. CDR3 sequence: CATKTNGVNTEAFF.

J is TRBJ2-7 and V is TRBV20-1. The CDR3 is 13 residues long. Looked up from germline, CDR1 is DFQATT and CDR2 is SNEGSKA (reference sequence). The CDR3 is CSANDRGSYEQYF.

The chain joins TRBV5-1 to TRBJ2-1. Germline lookup yields CDR1 SGHRS and CDR2 YFSETQ. The CDR3 loop spans 15 amino acids. The CDR3 loop reads CASSWGASSYNEQFF.